The 9 T cell receptor beta chains listed next were all sequenced from one sample in a study of blood T cell repertoires in COVID-19. TCRdb's copy holds only in-frame clones and misses some; the assay was immunoSEQ multiplex PCR. The data contain roughly 200,000 clones, around nine tenths of them singletons. Sequencing was done on a sample of peripheral blood. These receptors came from a man in his sixties who had recovered from COVID-19.

This clone was detected once. The V and J genes are TRBV7-8 and TRBJ1-2; 7 bases match TRBD1. The CDR3 extends over 14 amino acids. Germline lookup yields CDR1 SGHVS and CDR2 FQNEAQ. The J segment lost 2 bases and the V segment lost 1 base, leaving 1 base of the junction unmatched. CDR3 coding DNA: TGTGCCAGCAGCTTAGGGGGACAGAACTATGGCTACACCTTC. The encoded protein is CASSLGGQNYGYTF. Filled out from reference TRBV7-8 and TRBJ1-2, the complete variable domain reads GAGVSQSPRYKVAKRGQDVALRCDPISGHVSLFWYQQALGQGPEFLTYFQNEAQLDKSGLPSDRFFAERPEGSVSTLKIQRTQQEDSAVYLCASSLGGQNYGYTFGSGTRLTVV.

The V gene is TRBV10-2, the J gene TRBJ2-1, with TRBD2 matching over 11 bases. This CDR3 comprises 13 residues. V was clipped by 6 bases and J by 8 bases; unmatched bases: 3. Germline assignment: CDR1 WSHSY and CDR2 SAAADI. CDR3 loop: CASRLTSGDEQFF. The DNA for the CDR3 is TGCGCCAGCAGATTGACTAGCGGGGATGAGCAGTTCTTC.

This chain links TRBV2 with TRBJ1-3; D gene unclear. Trimming pared 8 bases from V and 4 bases from J, leaving 12 bases between. Germline loops: CDR1 SNHLY, CDR2 FYNNEI. The CDR3 covers 13 residues. The CDR3 reads CASGGSPGNTIYF. CDR3 nucleotides: TGTGCCAGCGGTGGGAGTCCCGGAAACACCATATATTTT.

There are a few counts of this clone. The genes are TRBV28 and TRBJ1-2; D not certain. V was cut by 3 bases and J by 5 bases, with 13 bases left in between. Germline V gene lookup returns CDR1 MDHEN and CDR2 SYDVKM. This CDR3 region has 14 residues. The CDR3 spells CASSFYARDYGYTF. The CDR3 region has the DNA TGTGCCAGCAGTTTTTATGCCCGCGATTATGGCTACACCTTC.

This chain uses TRBV4-3 with TRBJ2-7, with D unclear. The germline V gene encodes CDR1 LGHNA and CDR2 YSLEER. This CDR3 contains 15 residues. Deletions cut 2 bases from V and 0 bases from J, with 11 bases between. CDR3 sequence reads: CASSQTLGFSYEQYF. In DNA, the CDR3 is TGCGCCAGCAGCCAAACACTCGGGTTCTCCTACGAGCAGTACTTC.

V is TRBV4-3 and J is TRBJ2-2; 12 nucleotides line up with TRBD2. V lost 0 bases and J lost 5; bases outside the gene matches: 4. The CDR3 consists of 17 residues. CDR1 is LGHNA, CDR2 YSLEER, per germline. The CDR3 DNA reads as TGCGCCAGCAGCCAAGATTGGACTAGCGGGGCTACCGGGGAGCTGTTTTTT. It is translated as CASSQDWTSGATGELFF.

The rearrangement joins TRBV7-2 to TRBJ2-1; 8 bases fit TRBD1. J was trimmed by 4 bases and V by 7 bases; bases with no gene match: 9. CDR3 size: 15 residues. Germline V gene data show CDR1 as SGHTA and CDR2 as FQGNSA. The CDR3 loop reads CASMLRTGLYNEQFF. The DNA of the CDR3 is TGTGCCAGCATGCTTAGGACAGGGCTTTACAATGAGCAGTTCTTC.

This clone was found once. J is TRBJ2-1 and V is TRBV6-1; D perhaps matches TRBD2 (6 bases). The CDR3 is made up of 16 amino acids. The V gene's germline CDR1 is MNHNS and CDR2 SASEGT. Trimming took 1 base from V and 4 from J, leaving 14 bases between them. CDR3: CASSEGGRGVYNEQFF. CDR3 coding DNA: TGTGCCAGCAGTGAAGGCGGGCGCGGGGTTTACAATGAGCAGTTCTTC.

The chain uses TRBV9 and TRBJ1-1; weak D call: TRBD1 (5 bases). The length of the CDR3 is 13 residues. Looked up from germline, CDR1 is SGDLS and CDR2 is YYNGEE. Trimming stripped 6 bases from V and 2 bases from J, with 11 bases between. Written as DNA, the CDR3 is TGTGCCAGCAAATCCCAGGGCAACACTGAAGCTTTCTTT. Translating it yields CASKSQGNTEAFF.